This TCR beta chain was profiled in a study of cytomegalovirus exposure and HLA in healthy donors. The length of the CDR3 is 14 residues. Germline V lookup: CDR1 MNHNY, CDR2 SVGAGI (reference sequence). Remarks on this clone: What it binds is unknown. Germline and junction disagree at one end, which may indicate a read error.

Findings of the study overall: The study flagged about 150 TCR beta chains as cytomegalovirus-associated.

PCR was performed using 60 Vbeta and 13 Jbeta primers. Using immunoSEQ multiplex PCR, the repertoire was profiled, and TCRdb retains in-frame clones only, with some absent. The sample has 65,000 to 85,000 clones; around 86% are singletons. This chain uses TRBV6-6 with TRBJ1-2; TRBD1 agrees at 10 bases. Source material: PBMCs. This clonotype originated in a woman in her twenties or thirties in good health and CMV-seronegative. The DNA for the CDR3 is TGTGCCAGCAGCCCGGGACAGGGGAACTATGGCTACCCCTTC. Its translation is CASSPGQGNYGYPF.